This T cell receptor beta chain was recorded in a study of T cells in localized non-small cell lung cancer. Study results and limitations: Detection in adjacent lung was observed for a median roughly 55 of the top 100 tumor clones.

Libraries were prepared by immunoSEQ multiplex PCR; TCRdb keeps only in-frame clonotypes and omits some of them. In the table there are around 91,000 clones, about 87% of which are singletons. The CDR3 is made up of 16 amino acids. Germline V CDR1 and CDR2: MGHRA, YSYEKL. The V end was cut by 2 bases, the J end by 2 bases, with 15 bases between. With regard to this clone: Its antigen is unknown.

The V call is TRBV4-1, the J call TRBJ1-2; no reliable D call. Sequenced material: peripheral blood, taken before any cancer treatment. The sequence derives from a man aged 40-75 years with stage I squamous cell lung carcinoma. The CDR3 DNA is TGCGCCAGCAGCCAACAGAATAGGGCGTACAACTATGGCTACACCTTC. Residues: CASSQQNRAYNYGYTF.